This entry concerns a single TCR beta chain. The source of the sample is a study of blood T cell repertoires in COVID-19. The protocol was immunoSEQ multiplex PCR, while the TCRdb copy is restricted to in-frame clones and leaves out a portion. Among 200,000 or so clones listed, about 82% were seen once. Germline CDR1 reads MNHEY; CDR2 reads SVGEGT. The CDR3 covers 15 residues. V was clipped by 2 bases and J by 7 bases, with 15 bases between them. This sequence was found in a woman in her twenties or thirties with acute or convalescent COVID-19. This chain connects TRBV6-2 or TRBV6-3 to TRBJ2-1; maybe TRBD2 (6 bases). Sequencing was performed on peripheral blood. As DNA, the CDR3 is TGTGCCAGCAGTTACGGTACGGGGGTTTTGAATGAGCAGTTCTTC. Translating gives CASSYGTGVLNEQFF.